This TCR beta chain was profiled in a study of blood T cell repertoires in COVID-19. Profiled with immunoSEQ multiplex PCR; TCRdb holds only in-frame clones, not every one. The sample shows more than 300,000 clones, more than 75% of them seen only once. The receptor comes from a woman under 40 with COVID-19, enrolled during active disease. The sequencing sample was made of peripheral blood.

The CDR3 DNA follows: TGTGCCAGCAGCTTAGTTGGGGGCTCAAGGAATGAGCAGTTCTTC. It encodes CASSLVGGSRNEQFF. The V gene is TRBV7-2, the J gene TRBJ2-1, with a weak D call TRBD1 (6 bases). Germline V gene data show CDR1 as SGHTA and CDR2 as FQGNSA. The CDR3 spans 15 residues. V lost 1 base, J lost 7 bases, and 14 bases lay in between.